This T cell receptor beta chain was identified in a study of CD4 T cells in relation to SARS-CoV-2 and coronaviruses. Regarding this clone: Its matching antigen is unknown.

The germline CDR1 and CDR2 sequences are ENHRY and SYGVKD. The CDR3 has 14 amino acids. V lost 5 bases to trimming and J lost 1 base; unmatched junction nucleotides: 2. Using immunoSEQ multiplex PCR, the repertoire was profiled, and TCRdb retains in-frame clones only, with some absent. The data show some 29,000 clones, with about three quarters seen just once and over 12% held by the top ten. Unexposed donor CD4+ T cells date from about 2011-2018, before the COVID-19 pandemic. Isolation of CD4+ T cells took place after about 9 days in culture. Testing used SARS-CoV-2 S/N and four cold-coronavirus spikes on unexposed-donor CD4+ T cells, cells permitting.

This chain connects TRBV10-3 to TRBJ2-7; 10 positions agree with TRBD1. The sequencing sample was made of CD4+ T cells from PBMCs, cultured in vitro. This clonotype was obtained from a human donor in good health. This CDR3 is CAISRTGGSYEQYF. In DNA, the CDR3 is TGTGCCATCAGTCGGACAGGGGGATCCTACGAGCAGTACTTC.